The 5 T cell receptor beta chains in this list originate from one sample, sequenced in a study of beta chain features in type 1 diabetes. Their antigens remain unidentified. The authors reverse transcribed all of the isolated RNA, so sequencing captured expressed TCRB transcripts. Profiled with immunoSEQ multiplex PCR; TCRdb holds only in-frame clones, not every one. The table shows some 640,000 clones, with around an eighth occurring only once. Notes on the study in general: A moderate, significant TCRB CDR3 shortening appeared in type 1 diabetes across four CD4+ subsets.

The sequencing input was naive CD4+ T cells from blood. The receptors were gathered from a man aged 18 to 35 with type 1 diabetes.

V is TRBV5-1 and J is TRBJ2-3; TRBD1 matches at 10 bases. Germline V gives CDR1 SGHRS, CDR2 YFSETQ. Trimming took 4 bases from V and 4 from J; bases not matched to a gene: 3. CDR3 length equals 14 residues. CDR3 in amino acids: CASSPGQGSDTQYF. The CDR3 nucleotides are TGCGCCAGCAGCCCGGGACAGGGGTCAGATACGCAGTATTTT.

The chain employs TRBV4-2 and TRBJ2-2; TRBD2 might be the D (6 bases). The CDR3 contains 17 residues. From germline, CDR1 is LGHNA and CDR2 YNFKEQ. V was cut by 2 bases and J by 1 base, with 14 bases left in between. This CDR3 reads CASSQTSLQLNTGELFF. The CDR3 DNA sequence: TGTGCCAGCAGCCAAACTAGCCTCCAACTGAACACCGGGGAGCTGTTTTTT.

CDR3 coding DNA: TGTGCCTGGAGTGGGCAGGGGGGTGAGCAGTTCTTC. Amino acid sequence: CAWSGQGGEQFF. The chain couples TRBV30 to TRBJ2-1; D is perhaps TRBD1 (7 bases). Trimming removed 1 base from V and 9 bases from J, with 10 bases in between. CDR1 and CDR2 from the germline V gene are GTSNPN and SVGIG (reference sequence). This CDR3 is built from 12 residues.

The V gene is TRBV7-9, the J gene TRBJ2-2, with D perhaps matching TRBD1 (5 bases). CDR1 is SEHNR and CDR2 is FQNEAQ in the germline V gene (reference sequence). This CDR3 is 14 amino acids long. Trimming took off 4 bases at V and 2 bases at J, with 8 bases between the two ends. The chain's CDR3 is CASSSGQNTGELFF. For the CDR3, the DNA is TGTGCCAGCAGCTCTGGACAAAACACCGGGGAGCTGTTTTTT.

Only a few counts were recorded for this clone. The V and J genes are TRBV6-5 and TRBJ1-2; no clear D gene. CDR1 is MNHEY, CDR2 SVGAGI, per germline. This CDR3 has 12 amino acids. The V and J ends lost 4 bases and 4 bases respectively, with 7 bases between them. CDR3 nucleotide sequence: TGTGCCAGCAGTTCCCCGTCCTATGGCTACACCTTC. Translated, it gives CASSSPSYGYTF.